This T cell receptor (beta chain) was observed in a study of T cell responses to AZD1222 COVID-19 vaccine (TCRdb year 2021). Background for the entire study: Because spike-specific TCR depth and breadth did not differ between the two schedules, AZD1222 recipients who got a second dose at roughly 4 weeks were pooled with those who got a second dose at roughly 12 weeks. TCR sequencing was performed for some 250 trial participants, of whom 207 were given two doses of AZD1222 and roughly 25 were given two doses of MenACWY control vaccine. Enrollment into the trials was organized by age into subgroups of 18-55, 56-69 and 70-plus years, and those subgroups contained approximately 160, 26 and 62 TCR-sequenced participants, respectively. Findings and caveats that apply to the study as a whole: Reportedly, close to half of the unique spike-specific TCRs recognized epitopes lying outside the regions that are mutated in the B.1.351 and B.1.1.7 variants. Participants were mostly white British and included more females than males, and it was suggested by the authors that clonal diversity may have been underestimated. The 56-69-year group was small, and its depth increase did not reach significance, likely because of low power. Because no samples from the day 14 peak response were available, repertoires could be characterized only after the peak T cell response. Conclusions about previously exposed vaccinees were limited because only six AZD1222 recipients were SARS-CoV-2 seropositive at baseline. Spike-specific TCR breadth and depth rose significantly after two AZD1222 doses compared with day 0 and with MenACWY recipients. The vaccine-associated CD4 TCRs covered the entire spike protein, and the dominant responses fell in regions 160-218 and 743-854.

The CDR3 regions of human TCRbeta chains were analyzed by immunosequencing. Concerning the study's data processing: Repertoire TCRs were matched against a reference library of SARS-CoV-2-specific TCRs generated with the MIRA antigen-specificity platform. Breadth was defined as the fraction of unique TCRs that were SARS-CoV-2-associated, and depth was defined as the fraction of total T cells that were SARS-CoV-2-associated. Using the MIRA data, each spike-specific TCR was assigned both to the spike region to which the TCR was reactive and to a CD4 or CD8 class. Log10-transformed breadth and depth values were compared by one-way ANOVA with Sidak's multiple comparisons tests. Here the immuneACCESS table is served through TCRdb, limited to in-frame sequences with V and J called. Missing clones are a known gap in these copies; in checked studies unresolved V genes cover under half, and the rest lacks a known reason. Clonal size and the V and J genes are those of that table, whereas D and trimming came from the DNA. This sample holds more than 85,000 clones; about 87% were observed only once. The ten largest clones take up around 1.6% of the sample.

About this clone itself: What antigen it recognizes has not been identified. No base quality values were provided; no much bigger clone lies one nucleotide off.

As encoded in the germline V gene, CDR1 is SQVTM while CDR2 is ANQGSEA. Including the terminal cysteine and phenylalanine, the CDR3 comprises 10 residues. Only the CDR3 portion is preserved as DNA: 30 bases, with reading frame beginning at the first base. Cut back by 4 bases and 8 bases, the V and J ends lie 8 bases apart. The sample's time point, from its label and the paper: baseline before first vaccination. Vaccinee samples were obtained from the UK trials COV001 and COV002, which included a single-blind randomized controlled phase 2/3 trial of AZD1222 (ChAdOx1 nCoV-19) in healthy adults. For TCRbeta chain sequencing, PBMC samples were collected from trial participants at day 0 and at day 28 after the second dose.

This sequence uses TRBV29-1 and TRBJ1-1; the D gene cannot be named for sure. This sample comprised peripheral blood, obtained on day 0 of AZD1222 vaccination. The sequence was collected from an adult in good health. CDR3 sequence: CSVVLGEAFF. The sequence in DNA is TGCAGCGTTGTCCTGGGAGAAGCTTTCTTT. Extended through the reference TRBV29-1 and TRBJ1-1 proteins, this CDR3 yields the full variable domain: SAVISQKPSRDICQRGTSLTIQCQVDSQVTMMFWYRQQPGQSLTLIATANQGSEATYESGFVIDKFPISRPNLTFSTLTVSNMSPEDSSIYLCSVVLGEAFFGQGTRLTVV.